The 7 T cell receptor beta chains below come from one sample, sequenced in a study of T-cell memory formation after mild COVID-19. TCRdb fed the 5' RACE reads into MiXCR, producing one record per CDR3 protein. In the table there are about 350,000 distinct CDR3 sequences, approximately 15% of which are singletons. Sequencing was carried out using PBMCs or a T cell subset sorted from them (not recorded which). The receptor set was obtained from a man younger than 35 who had mild COVID-19 (a few samples of this study predate the infection). Cell type and time point are not known.

This clonotype was counted at least ten times. The rearrangement links TRBV6-2 or TRBV6-3 to TRBJ2-3; D call uncertain. Germline CDR1 is MNHEY and CDR2 is SVGEGT. V lost 7 bases to trimming and J lost 5 bases, with 10 bases between them. The CDR3 length is 12 residues. CDR3 in DNA: TGTGCCAGCACCCCTGGGGTAGATACGCAGTATTTT. Protein: CASTPGVDTQYF.

The table lists this clonotype with a few counts. The V gene is TRBV7-9, the J gene TRBJ1-1, with 10 bases aligning to TRBD1. Per germline, CDR1 SEHNR and CDR2 FQNEAQ (reference sequence). J was trimmed by 4 bases and V by 3 bases; bases with no gene match: 5. This CDR3 contains 15 residues. DNA of the CDR3: TGTGCCAGCAGCTTGCGACAGGGGGCCGTCACTGAAGCTTTCTTT. This translates into CASSLRQGAVTEAFF.

This clonotype has just a few counts. This chain links TRBV6-5 with TRBJ2-1; a weak D match, TRBD2 (6 bases). The ends were cut back, 3 bases at V and 8 bases at J, with 11 bases in the middle. The CDR3 contains 13 residues. Germline loops: CDR1 MNHEY, CDR2 SVGAGI. The CDR3 here is CASSYGRDYEQFF. For the CDR3, the DNA is TGTGCCAGCAGTTATGGTCGGGACTATGAGCAGTTCTTC.

V gene TRBV21-1 combines with J gene TRBJ2-7; the tabulated D call, TRBD1, remains unverified against the DNA. TRBV21-1 is deemed a pseudogene. CDR3 size: 14 residues. The chain's CDR3 is CASSKARGPGEQYV. As DNA, the CDR3 is TGTGCCAGCAGCAAAGCCCGGGGGCCGGGGGAGCAGTACGTC.

This clonotype was seen repeatedly, ten times or more. This chain links TRBV5-1 with TRBJ1-6, with 7 bases identical to TRBD1. The J segment lost 2 bases and the V segment lost 5 bases, leaving 7 bases of the junction unmatched. CDR1 SGHRS and CDR2 YFSETQ come from the germline V gene. This CDR3 is built from 16 residues. The CDR3 region has the DNA TGCGCCAGCAGGCCGAGGGACAGCGCCTATAATTCACCCCTCCACTTT. It encodes CASRPRDSAYNSPLHF.

This clonotype was observed a handful of times. The J gene is TRBJ2-1, the V gene TRBV20-1; TRBD1 matches at 7 bases. V gave up 5 bases and J gave up 12 bases; unmatched junction bases: 10. The CDR3 runs 12 residues. The germline V gene encodes CDR1 DFQATT and CDR2 SNEGSKA (reference sequence). The CDR3 here is CSALVQGFGQFF. The CDR3 region has the DNA TGCAGTGCTTTAGTACAGGGGTTTGGGCAGTTCTTC.

The CDR3: CASRLNLAGVASNNEQFF. Written as DNA, the CDR3 is TGTGCCAGCAGGTTAAACCTAGCGGGAGTAGCGAGTAATAATGAGCAGTTCTTC. The J gene is TRBJ2-1, the V gene TRBV7-8; 10 nucleotides line up with TRBD2. Trimming removed 6 bases from V and 7 bases from J; junction bases left unmatched: 18. Germline V lookup: CDR1 SGHVS, CDR2 FQNEAQ. The CDR3 has 18 residues. Filled out from reference TRBV7-8 and TRBJ2-1, the complete variable domain reads GAGVSQSPRYKVAKRGQDVALRCDPISGHVSLFWYQQALGQGPEFLTYFQNEAQLDKSGLPSDRFFAERPEGSVSTLKIQRTQQEDSAVYLCASRLNLAGVASNNEQFFGPGTRLTVL.